The 14 T cell receptor beta chains listed next were all sequenced from one sample in a study of immune heterogeneity within non-small cell lung tumors. Bulk tumor genomic DNA, roughly 590 ng per sample, was used as template. Every primary tumor yielded several biopsies, spaced far apart, that were taken during surgery. Surgery that was curative in intent was performed on patients with untreated, newly diagnosed non-small cell lung cancer. Multiplex PCR (32 V and 13 J primers) was used to amplify the TCR beta CDR3. Each CDR3 protein gets one entry after TCRdb re-called the multiplex PCR reads with MiXCR. The sample consists of some 30,000 distinct CDR3 sequences, about 29% of them appearing once. Sequencing used lung tumor tissue. These receptors were obtained from a man aged 40-49 years with non-small cell lung cancer.

In the case of this clonotype: A read error is possible here, since a much larger clone lies one base away. The rearrangement joins TRBV12-3 or TRBV12-4 to TRBJ1-5, with a possible D match to TRBD1 (5 bases). The CDR3 sequence is 13 residues long. CDR3 sequence reads: CASSLGGNQPEHF. The CDR3 nucleotides read TGTGCCAGCAGTTTAGGGGGCAATCAGCCCGAGCATTTT.

This clonotype was seen only a few times. The chain joins TRBV18 to TRBJ1-6; D call uncertain. Germline V lookup: CDR1 KGHSH, CDR2 LQKENI. CDR3 length: 17 amino acids. Trimming took off 3 bases at V and 0 bases at J, with 12 bases between the two ends. CDR3 protein: CASSPDAPSSYNSPLHF. In nucleotides, the CDR3 is TGTGCCAGCTCACCTGACGCCCCGAGCTCCTATAATTCACCCCTCCACTTT.

This clonotype was seen a few times. The genes are TRBV13 and TRBJ2-1; possibly TRBD2 for D (5 bases). The CDR3 runs to 16 residues. V lost 2 bases and J 6 bases, leaving 17 bases between the germline ends. CDR1 PRHDT and CDR2 FYEKMQ come from the germline V gene (reference sequence). The CDR3 DNA follows: TGTGCCAGCAGCTTAACCGTGAGGGTTCGGGGCAATGAGCAGTTCTTC. Amino acid sequence: CASSLTVRVRGNEQFF.

In its sample, this clonotype was seen many times. J is TRBJ1-5 and V is TRBV20-1; D is uncertain. Germline V gene sequence: CDR1 DFQATT, CDR2 SNEGSKA (reference sequence). The CDR3 is 14 amino acids. With 0 bases removed from V and 2 bases from J, the gap between germline ends came to 8 bases. The DNA for the CDR3 is TGCAGTGCTAGAGAGGGGAAGGGCAATCAGCCCCAGCATTTT. Translated: CSAREGKGNQPQHF.

This clonotype came up a few times. The chain couples TRBV24-1 to TRBJ1-6; maybe TRBD1 (6 bases). Germline-derived CDR1 and CDR2 are KGHDR and SFDVKD. The CDR3 extends over 13 amino acids. Trimming removed 5 bases from V and 5 bases from J, with 6 bases in between. The DNA of the CDR3 is TGTGCCACCAGTGGGACAGATAATTCACCCCTCCACTTT. The encoded protein is CATSGTDNSPLHF.

This clonotype was seen a handful of times. The gene calls are TRBV6-2 or TRBV6-3 and TRBJ2-6; D not resolved. Germline lookup yields CDR1 MNHEY and CDR2 SVGEGT. V lost 2 bases to trimming and J lost 1 base, with 6 bases between them. This CDR3 is built from 15 residues. DNA for the CDR3: TGTGCCAGCAGTTACGTAAATTCTGGGGCCAACGTCCTGACTTTC. Its translation: CASSYVNSGANVLTF.

A word on this clonotype: A much larger clone differs from this one at a single base, so this may be a read error. The rearrangement links TRBV12-3 or TRBV12-4 to TRBJ1-2, with 7 bases fitting TRBD1. The CDR3 contains 12 residues. Trimming removed 6 bases from V and 9 bases from J; junction bases left unmatched: 7. Here the CDR3 DNA reads TGTGCCAGCAGCGGGACAGTGGGCCGCTACACCTTC. Its protein product is CASSGTVGRYTF.

This clonotype has only a few counts. This sequence joins TRBV19 and TRBJ2-1; D is unclear. The CDR3 consists of 16 residues. The V and J ends lost 3 bases and 0 bases respectively, with 12 bases between them. Germline V gene data show CDR1 as LNHDA and CDR2 as SQIVND (reference sequence). CDR3 nucleotides: TGTGCCAGTAGTATGCAGTTAAGGAGCTCCTACAATGAGCAGTTCTTC. Translating gives CASSMQLRSSYNEQFF.

The chain couples TRBV6-1 to TRBJ2-6; no reliable D call. The CDR3 covers 16 residues. V dropped 6 bases and J dropped 0 bases, with 12 bases sitting between them. Per the germline V gene, CDR1 is MNHNS and CDR2 is SASEGT. The CDR3 reads CASSPTFSSGANVLTF. For the CDR3, the DNA is TGTGCCAGCAGCCCGACATTTTCCTCTGGGGCCAACGTCCTGACTTTC.

This clonotype has only a few counts. The rearrangement uses TRBV5-8 and TRBJ1-5, with 7 positions matching TRBD1. The V segment lost 4 bases and the J segment 4 bases; nucleotides outside the gene matches: 11. CDR1 and CDR2 from the germline V gene are SGHTS and YDEGEE. There are 16 residues in the CDR3. The CDR3 spells CASSLVGTAVNQPQHF. CDR3 coding DNA: TGTGCCAGCAGCCTTGTGGGGACAGCCGTAAATCAGCCCCAGCATTTT.

This clonotype occurred a few times. V is TRBV10-1 and J is TRBJ1-1; perhaps TRBD1 as D (5 bases). CDR3 length: 12 amino acids. The ends were cut back, 6 bases at V and 4 bases at J, with 9 bases in the middle. The germline CDR1 and CDR2 sequences are WNHNN and SYGVQD (reference sequence). Written as DNA, the CDR3 is TGCGCCAGCAGGCCAGGGAGCACTGAAGCTTTCTTT. Protein: CASRPGSTEAFF.

The rearrangement uses TRBV6-6 and TRBJ1-1; 7 bases agree with TRBD1. The CDR3 is 16 residues long. V gave up 2 bases and J gave up 1 base; unmatched junction bases: 7. Per the germline V gene, CDR1 is MNHNY and CDR2 is SVGAGI (reference sequence). The CDR3 DNA reads as TGTGCCAGCAGTTACCCACGACAGGGATCGAACACTGAAGCTTTCTTT. Its protein is CASSYPRQGSNTEAFF.

The sample holds a few counts of this clonotype. The V gene is TRBV20-1, the J gene TRBJ2-5; D unclear. The CDR3 sequence is 13 residues long. Trimming pared 5 bases from V and 5 bases from J, leaving 15 bases between. Germline V lookup: CDR1 DFQATT, CDR2 SNEGSKA (reference sequence). CDR3 protein: CSARPVSRETQYF. The CDR3 region has the DNA TGCAGTGCTCGACCCGTGAGTAGGGAGACCCAGTACTTC.

This rearrangement joins TRBV19 to TRBJ2-4; the D gene could be TRBD1 or TRBD2 (5 bases each). The CDR3 length is 17 residues. The V gene lost 6 bases and the J gene lost 0 bases, with 18 bases spanning the gap. Germline-derived CDR1 and CDR2 are LNHDA and SQIVND (reference sequence). The CDR3 is CASSPEGNSLAKNIQYF. The CDR3 region has the DNA TGTGCCAGTAGCCCCGAGGGGAATTCTCTAGCCAAAAACATTCAGTACTTC. The variable domain in full, with the rest retrieved from reference TRBV19 and TRBJ2-4, is DGGITQSPKYLFRKEGQNVTLSCEQNLNHDAMYWYRQDPGQGLRLIYYSQIVNDFQKGDIAEGYSVSREKKESFPLTVTSAQKNPTAFYLCASSPEGNSLAKNIQYFGAGTRLSVL.